This T cell receptor (beta chain) was profiled in a study of shared clonotypes between healthy human individuals. Positive CCR7 selection of CD45RO-negative cells yielded the naive CD8 cells, and terminally differentiated effector memory CD45RA+ cells were excluded. HIV-negative, healthy adults without recent acute infections or vaccinations were the donors. Germline V gene data show CDR1 as MNHEY and CDR2 as SVGAGI. The V gene lost 4 bases and the J gene lost 5 bases, with 15 bases spanning the gap. There are 14 residues in the CDR3. Some 27,000 T cell genomes, or about 190 ng DNA, went into the sorted-subset replicate PCRs. Method: immunoSEQ multiplex PCR; TCRdb's copy keeps in-frame clones and lacks some. Found here are around 2,000,000 clones, roughly 94% of them singletons; the top ten hold roughly 1.1%.

The sample taken for sequencing was naive CD8+ T cells sorted from blood. The sequence derives from a man younger than 35 in good health. The chain combines TRBV6-5 with TRBJ2-7; D remains unclear. The CDR3: CASSWAPVLDEQYF. The CDR3, as DNA: TGTGCCAGCAGTTGGGCTCCCGTTTTAGACGAGCAGTACTTC.